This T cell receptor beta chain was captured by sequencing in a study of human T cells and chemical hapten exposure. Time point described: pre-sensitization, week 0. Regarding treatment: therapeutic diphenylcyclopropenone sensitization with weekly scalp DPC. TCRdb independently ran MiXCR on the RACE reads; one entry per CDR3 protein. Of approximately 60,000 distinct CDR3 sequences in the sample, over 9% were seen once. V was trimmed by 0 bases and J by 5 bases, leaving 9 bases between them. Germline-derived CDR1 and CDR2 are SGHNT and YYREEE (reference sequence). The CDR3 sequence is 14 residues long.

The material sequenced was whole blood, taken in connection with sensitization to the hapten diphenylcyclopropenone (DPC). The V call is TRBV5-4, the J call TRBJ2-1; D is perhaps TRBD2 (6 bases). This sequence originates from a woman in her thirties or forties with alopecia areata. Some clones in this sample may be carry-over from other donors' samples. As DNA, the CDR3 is TGTGCCAGCAGCTTGGCCCCGGGAGACAATGAGCAGTTCTTC. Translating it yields CASSLAPGDNEQFF.